A selection of T cell receptor beta chains follows, all from one sample in a study of blood T cell repertoires in COVID-19. Measured with immunoSEQ multiplex PCR; TCRdb has only the in-frame clones, and not every one. The sample lists hundreds of thousands of clones; more than 85% were seen once. Sequencing was performed on peripheral blood. These receptor sequences come from a man between 35 and 55 years old with acute or convalescent COVID-19. CDR3s include the opening cysteine and the closing phenylalanine or tryptophan. Each record gives: clone size, V gene, J gene, D gene, CDR3 protein, CDR3 DNA. D genes are given only for firm matches. Expanded clones get a size class; other rows say once, few or many, or leave the size out.

NA,TRBV7-2,TRBJ2-1,TRBD1,CASSFGTGYNEQFF,TGTGCCAGCAGCTTTGGGACAGGGTACAATGAGCAGTTCTTC
NA,TRBV27,TRBJ2-5,NA,CASSFRENWQETQYF,TGTGCCAGCAGTTTTAGGGAGAACTGGCAAGAGACCCAGTACTTC
NA,TRBV2,TRBJ1-1,TRBD1,CASSEFGRGQGEAFF,TGTGCCAGCAGTGAGTTCGGTAGGGGGCAGGGTGAAGCCTTCTTT
once,TRBV3-1/TRBV3-2,TRBJ1-2,TRBD1,CASSNRGVNYGYTF,TGTGCCAGCAGTAACAGGGGCGTAAACTATGGCTACACCTTC
NA,TRBV7-8,TRBJ2-2,NA,CASSSGVFLLTGELFF,TGTGCCAGCAGCTCAGGGGTCTTCCTCCTCACCGGGGAGCTGTTTTTT
NA,TRBV7-3,TRBJ2-1,TRBD2,CASSSRVAGTNEQFF,TGTGCCAGCAGCTCCCGGGTAGCGGGAACCAATGAGCAGTTCTTC
NA,TRBV5-1,TRBJ2-7,NA,CASSLGHNTYEQYF,TGCGCCAGCAGCTTGGGACACAACACCTACGAGCAGTACTTC
NA,TRBV28,TRBJ1-6,TRBD1,CASSLEKAGTVNSPLHF,TGTGCCAGCAGTTTAGAGAAGGCCGGGACAGTGAATTCACCCCTCCACTTT
NA,TRBV27,TRBJ2-3,NA,CASSPQRREDTQYF,TGTGCCAGCAGTCCCCAACGCCGGGAAGATACGCAGTATTTT
NA,TRBV10-3,TRBJ2-5,NA,CAISERQETQYF,TGTGCCATCAGTGAGCGCCAAGAGACCCAGTACTTC